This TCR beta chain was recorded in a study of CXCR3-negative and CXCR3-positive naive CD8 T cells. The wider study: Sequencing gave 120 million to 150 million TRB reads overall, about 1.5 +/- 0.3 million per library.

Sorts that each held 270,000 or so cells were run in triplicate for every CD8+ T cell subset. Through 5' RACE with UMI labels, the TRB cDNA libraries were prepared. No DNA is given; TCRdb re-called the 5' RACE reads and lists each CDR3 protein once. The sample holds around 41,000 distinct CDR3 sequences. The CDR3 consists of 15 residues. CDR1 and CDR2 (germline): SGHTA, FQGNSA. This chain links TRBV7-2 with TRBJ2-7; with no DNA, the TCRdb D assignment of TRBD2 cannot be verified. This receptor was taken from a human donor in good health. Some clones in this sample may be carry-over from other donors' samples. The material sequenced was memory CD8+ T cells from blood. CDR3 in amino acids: CASSLSSSGIYEQYF.